The clone carrying this T cell receptor beta chain showed up many times. Antigen specificity is unknown. This sample is drawn from a study of T-cell reconstitution after alpha-beta-depleted transplantation in children. Preparation of the TCRbeta library was carried out with unique molecular identifiers. TCRdb re-derived calls from the PCR reads in MiXCR, one entry per CDR3 protein. This sample has approximately 110,000 distinct CDR3 sequences, with 20% to 25% found just once. The CDR3 totals 18 residues. Germline values: CDR1 LNHNV, CDR2 YYDKDF (reference sequence). V shed 0 bases, J shed 4 bases, and the junction held 11 bases outside the gene matches. Study-wide results and caveats: There were reportedly several hundred expanded graft clones from which alpha-beta T cells came about two months after transplant. Elevated TCRbeta diversity at day 60 was traced, in some patients, to surviving recipient T cells and thymic progenitors. Newly produced T cells mostly accounted for T-cell counts and diversity one year post-transplant.

Sequencing used PBMCs, mostly from graft donor cells, obtained 180 days after TCRalphabeta/CD19-depleted stem cell transplant. This chain uses TRBV15 with TRBJ2-3, with 9 bases aligning to TRBD2. This clonotype originated in a male patient aged 2 to 9 who had a stem cell transplant for chronic granulomatous disease, so the T cells may come from the graft donor. This CDR3 reads CATSRETLAGASADTQYF. For the CDR3, the DNA is TGTGCCACCAGCAGAGAGACCTTAGCGGGAGCGTCTGCAGATACGCAGTATTTT.